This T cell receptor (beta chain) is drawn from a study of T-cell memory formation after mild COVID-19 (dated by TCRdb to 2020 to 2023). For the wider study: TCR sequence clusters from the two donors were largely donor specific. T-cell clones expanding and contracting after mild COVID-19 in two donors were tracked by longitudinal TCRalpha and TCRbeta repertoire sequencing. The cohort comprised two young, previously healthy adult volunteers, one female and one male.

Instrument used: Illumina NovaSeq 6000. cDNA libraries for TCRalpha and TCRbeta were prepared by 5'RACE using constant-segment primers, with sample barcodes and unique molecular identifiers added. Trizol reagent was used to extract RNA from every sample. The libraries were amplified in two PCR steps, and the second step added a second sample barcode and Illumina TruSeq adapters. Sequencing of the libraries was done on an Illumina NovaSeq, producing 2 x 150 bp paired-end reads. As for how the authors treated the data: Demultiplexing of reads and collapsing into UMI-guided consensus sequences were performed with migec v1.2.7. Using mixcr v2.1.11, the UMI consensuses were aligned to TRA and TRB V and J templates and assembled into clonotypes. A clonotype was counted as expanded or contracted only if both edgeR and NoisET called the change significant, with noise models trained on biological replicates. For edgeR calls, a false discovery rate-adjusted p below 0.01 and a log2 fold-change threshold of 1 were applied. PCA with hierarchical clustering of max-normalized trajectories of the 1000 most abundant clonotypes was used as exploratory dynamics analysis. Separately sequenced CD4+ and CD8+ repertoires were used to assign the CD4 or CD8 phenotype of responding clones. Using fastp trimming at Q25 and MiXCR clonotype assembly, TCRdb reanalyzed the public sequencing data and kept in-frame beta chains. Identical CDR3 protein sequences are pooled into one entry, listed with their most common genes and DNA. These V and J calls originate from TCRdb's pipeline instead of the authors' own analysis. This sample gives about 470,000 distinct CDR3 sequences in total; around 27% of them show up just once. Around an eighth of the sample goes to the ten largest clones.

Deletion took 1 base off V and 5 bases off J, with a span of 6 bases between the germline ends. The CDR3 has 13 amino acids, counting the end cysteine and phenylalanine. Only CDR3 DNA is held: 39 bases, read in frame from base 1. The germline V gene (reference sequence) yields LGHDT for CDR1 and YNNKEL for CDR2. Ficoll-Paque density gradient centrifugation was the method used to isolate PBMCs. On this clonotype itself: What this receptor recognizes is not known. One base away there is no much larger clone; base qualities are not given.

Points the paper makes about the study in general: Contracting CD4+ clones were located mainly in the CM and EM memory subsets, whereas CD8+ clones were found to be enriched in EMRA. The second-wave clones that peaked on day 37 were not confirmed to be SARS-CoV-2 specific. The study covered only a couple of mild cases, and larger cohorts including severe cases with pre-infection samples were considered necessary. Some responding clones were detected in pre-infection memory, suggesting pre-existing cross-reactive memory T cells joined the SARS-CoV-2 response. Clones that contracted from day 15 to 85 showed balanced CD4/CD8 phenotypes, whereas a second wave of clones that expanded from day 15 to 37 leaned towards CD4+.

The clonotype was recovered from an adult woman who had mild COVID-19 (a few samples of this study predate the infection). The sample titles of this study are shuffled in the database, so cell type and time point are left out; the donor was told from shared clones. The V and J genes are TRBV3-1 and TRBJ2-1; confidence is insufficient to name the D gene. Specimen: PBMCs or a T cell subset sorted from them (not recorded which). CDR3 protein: CASSQVLNNEQFF. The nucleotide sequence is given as TGTGCCAGCAGCCAAGTCCTGAACAATGAGCAGTTCTTC.